This TCR beta chain appears in the sequencing data of a study of blood T cell repertoires in COVID-19. Study overall: The United States, Italy and Spain were the sources of the acute and convalescent COVID-19 samples. Sources were T cells, B-cell-depleted T cells, or PBMCs; the material itself was cDNA or gDNA.

Trimming took 5 bases from V and 3 from J; bases not matched to a gene: 3. The V gene's germline CDR1 is SGHAT and CDR2 FQNNGV. The CDR3 is 13 residues long. Per the authors' pipeline: Estimation of nucleated cell counts relied on the amplification of reference gene primers. Assay used: immunoSEQ multiplex PCR; TCRdb lists only in-frame clones, some missing. V and J calls and clone size are those listed in that table; D and trimming were worked out from the DNA. The table lists 400,000 or so clones, about 87% of them singletons, with around 3% in the top ten. The sequence came from a human donor in a cohort sampled during active COVID-19. Sequencing used peripheral blood. J is TRBJ2-7 and V is TRBV11-2; 8 bases agree with TRBD2. DNA of the CDR3: TGTGCCAGCAGCCTGACTAGCGACTACGAGCAGTACTTC. Protein: CASSLTSDYEQYF.